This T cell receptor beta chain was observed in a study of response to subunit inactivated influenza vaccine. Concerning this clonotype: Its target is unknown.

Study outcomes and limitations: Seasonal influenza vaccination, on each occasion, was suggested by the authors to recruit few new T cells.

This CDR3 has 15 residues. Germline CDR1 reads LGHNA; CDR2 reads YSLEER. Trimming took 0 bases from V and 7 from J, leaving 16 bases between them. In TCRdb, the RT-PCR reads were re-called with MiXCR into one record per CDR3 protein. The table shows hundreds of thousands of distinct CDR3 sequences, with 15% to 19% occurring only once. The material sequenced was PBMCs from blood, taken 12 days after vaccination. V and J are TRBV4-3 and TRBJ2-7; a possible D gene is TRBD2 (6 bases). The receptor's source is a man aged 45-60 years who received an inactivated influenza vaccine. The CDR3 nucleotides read TGCGCCAGCAGCCAAGAAGGCGGGAAGGGTTGGGAGCAGTACTTC. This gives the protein CASSQEGGKGWEQYF.